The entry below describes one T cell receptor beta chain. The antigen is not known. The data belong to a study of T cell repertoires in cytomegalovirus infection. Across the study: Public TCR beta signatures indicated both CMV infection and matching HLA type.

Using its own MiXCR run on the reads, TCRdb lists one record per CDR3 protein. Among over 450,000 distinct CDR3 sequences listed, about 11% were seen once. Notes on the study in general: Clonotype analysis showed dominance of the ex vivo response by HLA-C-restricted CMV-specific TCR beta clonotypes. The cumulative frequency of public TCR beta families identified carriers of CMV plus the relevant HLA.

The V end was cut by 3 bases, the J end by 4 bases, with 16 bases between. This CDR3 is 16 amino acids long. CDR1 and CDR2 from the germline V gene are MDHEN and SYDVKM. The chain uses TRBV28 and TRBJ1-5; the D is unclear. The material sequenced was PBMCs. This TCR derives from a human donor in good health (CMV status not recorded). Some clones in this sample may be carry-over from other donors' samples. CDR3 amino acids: CASSFYGVGENQPQHF. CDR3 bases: TGTGCCAGCAGTTTTTACGGGGTGGGAGAAAATCAGCCCCAGCATTTT.